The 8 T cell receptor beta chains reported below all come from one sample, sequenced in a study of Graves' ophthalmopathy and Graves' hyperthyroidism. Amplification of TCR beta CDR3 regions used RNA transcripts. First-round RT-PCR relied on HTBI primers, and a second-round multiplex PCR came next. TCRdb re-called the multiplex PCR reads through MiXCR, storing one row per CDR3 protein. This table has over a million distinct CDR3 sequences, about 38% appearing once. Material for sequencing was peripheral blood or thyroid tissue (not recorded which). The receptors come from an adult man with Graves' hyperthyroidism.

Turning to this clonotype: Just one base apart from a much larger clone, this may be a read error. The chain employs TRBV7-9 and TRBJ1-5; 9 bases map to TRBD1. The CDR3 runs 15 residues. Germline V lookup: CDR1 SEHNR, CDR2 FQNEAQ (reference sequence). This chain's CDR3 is CASSARQGGYQPRHF. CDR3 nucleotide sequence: TGTGCCAGCAGCGCTAGACAGGGGGGATATCAGCCCCGGCATTTT.

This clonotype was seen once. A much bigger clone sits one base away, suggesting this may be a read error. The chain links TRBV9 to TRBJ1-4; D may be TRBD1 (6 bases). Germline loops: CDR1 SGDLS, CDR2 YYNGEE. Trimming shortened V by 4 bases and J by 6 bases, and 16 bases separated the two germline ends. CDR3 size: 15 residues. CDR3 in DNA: TGTGCCAGCAGCCCGCCGGCAGGGGAAGATGAAAAACTGTTTTTT. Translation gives CASSPPAGEDEKLFF.

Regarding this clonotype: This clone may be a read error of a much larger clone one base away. Here the CDR3 DNA reads TGCGCCAGCAGCGCGACAGGGGTCGATCAGTCCCAGCATTTT. This gives the protein CASSATGVDQSQHF. The chain recombines TRBV5-1 with TRBJ1-5; 8 positions agree with TRBD1. The CDR3 consists of 14 residues. CDR1 is SGHRS, CDR2 YFSETQ, per germline.

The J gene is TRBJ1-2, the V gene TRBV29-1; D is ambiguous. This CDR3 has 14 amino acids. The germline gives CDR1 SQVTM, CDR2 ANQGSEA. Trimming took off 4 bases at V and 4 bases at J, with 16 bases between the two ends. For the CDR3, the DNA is TGCAGCGTTGGTTTCACGGCACAGTTCTATGGCTACACCTTC. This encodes CSVGFTAQFYGYTF.

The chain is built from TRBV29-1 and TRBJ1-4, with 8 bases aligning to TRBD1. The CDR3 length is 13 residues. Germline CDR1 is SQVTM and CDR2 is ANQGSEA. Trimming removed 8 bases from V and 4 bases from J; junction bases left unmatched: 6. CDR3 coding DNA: TGCAGCCGGGGTACAGGGGGTAATGAAAAACTGTTTTTT. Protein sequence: CSRGTGGNEKLFF.

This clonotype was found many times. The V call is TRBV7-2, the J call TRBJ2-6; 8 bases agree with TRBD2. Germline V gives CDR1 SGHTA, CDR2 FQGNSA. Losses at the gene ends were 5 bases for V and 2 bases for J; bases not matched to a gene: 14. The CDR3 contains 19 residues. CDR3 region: CASSHGGSGSPTGANVLTF. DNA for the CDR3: TGTGCCAGCAGCCACGGTGGGAGCGGGAGCCCCACTGGGGCCAACGTCCTGACTTTC.

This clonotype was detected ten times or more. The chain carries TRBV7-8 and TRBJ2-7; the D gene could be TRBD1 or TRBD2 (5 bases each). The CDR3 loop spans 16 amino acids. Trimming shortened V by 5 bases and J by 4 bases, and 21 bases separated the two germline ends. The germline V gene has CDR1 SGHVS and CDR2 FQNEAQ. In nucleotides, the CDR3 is TGTGCCAGCAGCCCAGCCGGGACGGACGCCCGTTACGAGCAGTACTTC. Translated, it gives CASSPAGTDARYEQYF. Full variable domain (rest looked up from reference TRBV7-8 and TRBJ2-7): GAGVSQSPRYKVAKRGQDVALRCDPISGHVSLFWYQQALGQGPEFLTYFQNEAQLDKSGLPSDRFFAERPEGSVSTLKIQRTQQEDSAVYLCASSPAGTDARYEQYFGPGTRLTVT.

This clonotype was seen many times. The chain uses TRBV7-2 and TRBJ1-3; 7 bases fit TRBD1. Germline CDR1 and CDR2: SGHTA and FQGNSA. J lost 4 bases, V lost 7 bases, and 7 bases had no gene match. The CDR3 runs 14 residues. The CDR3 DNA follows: TGTGCCAGCATCGACAGGGATACAGGAAACACCATATATTTT. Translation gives CASIDRDTGNTIYF.